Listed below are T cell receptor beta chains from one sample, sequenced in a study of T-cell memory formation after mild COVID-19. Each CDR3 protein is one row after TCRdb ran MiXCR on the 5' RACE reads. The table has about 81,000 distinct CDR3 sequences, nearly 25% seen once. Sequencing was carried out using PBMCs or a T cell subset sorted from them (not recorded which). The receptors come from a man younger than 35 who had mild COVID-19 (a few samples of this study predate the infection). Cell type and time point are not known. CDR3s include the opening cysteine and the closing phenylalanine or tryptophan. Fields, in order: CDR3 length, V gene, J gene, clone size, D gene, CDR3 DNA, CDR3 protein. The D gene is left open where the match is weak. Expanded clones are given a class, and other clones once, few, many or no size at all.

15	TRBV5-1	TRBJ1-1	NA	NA	TGCGCCAGCAGCTCCCCGGGACACTTGAACACTGAAGCTTTCTTT	CASSSPGHLNTEAFF
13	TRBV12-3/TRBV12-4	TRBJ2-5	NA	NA	TGTGCCAGCAGTCCAGGGTTGTCAGAGACCCAGTACTTC	CASSPGLSETQYF
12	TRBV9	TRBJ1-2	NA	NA	TGTGCCAGCAGCGTAACAGGGAATGGCTACACCTTC	CASSVTGNGYTF
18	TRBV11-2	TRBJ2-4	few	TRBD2	TGTGCCAGCAGCTCCCCCTTTGGGGAGACTAGCCCCAAAAACATTCAGTACTTC	CASSSPFGETSPKNIQYF
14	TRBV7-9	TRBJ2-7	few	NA	TGTGCCAGCAGCTCTCCCAGAGAGACCCGGGAGCAGTACTTC	CASSSPRETREQYF
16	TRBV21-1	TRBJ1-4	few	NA	TGTGCCAGCAGCCTTAGACAGCTTCGGGGGAGGTGGAAACTGTTTTTT	CASSLRQLRGRWKLFF
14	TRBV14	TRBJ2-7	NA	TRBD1	TGTGCCAGCAGCCCGCTGGGGACAGCCTACGAGCAGTACTTC	CASSPLGTAYEQYF
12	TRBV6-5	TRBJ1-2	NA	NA	TGTGCCAGCAGTAACCCCGGCGGGGGCTACACCTTC	CASSNPGGGYTF
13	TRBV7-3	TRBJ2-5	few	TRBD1	TGTGCCAGCAGCTCGCCGGACAGGGGGACCCAGTACTTC	CASSSPDRGTQYF
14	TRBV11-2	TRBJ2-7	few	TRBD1	TGTGCCAGCAGCTGGGGGGACAGGGCCTACGAGCAGTACTTC	CASSWGDRAYEQYF
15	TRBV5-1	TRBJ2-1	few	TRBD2	TGCGCCAGCAGCATTACTAGCGGGGGTGGAAATGAGCAGTTCTTC	CASSITSGGGNEQFF